Listed below are T cell receptor beta chains from one sample, sequenced in a study of T cells in Graves' hyperthyroidism and ophthalmopathy. TCRdb used MiXCR to reprocess the multiplex PCR reads, holding one entry per CDR3 protein. The data hold hundreds of thousands of distinct CDR3 sequences, with over 15% observed a single time. Sequencing was done on a sample of blood. The receptors shown here come from a woman in her sixties with Graves' ophthalmopathy. Both conserved end residues are part of each CDR3.

v_call cdr3_aa
TRBV24-1 CATSDPDAPGTQYF
TRBV3-1 CASSQERARTNYGYTF
TRBV7-2 CASSFRGDEETQYF
TRBV20-1 CSAQVTGTYEQYF
TRBV20-1 CSATTTTPRSYNEQFF
TRBV5-1 CASSLQGVTYEQYF
TRBV18 CASSPTVLGQNGYTF
TRBV6-1 CASSDRGMGQHNEKLFF
TRBV19 CASKRSQGAHNEQFF
TRBV20-1 CSASDPRGQGEGYGYTF
TRBV20-1 CSASKYYEQYF
TRBV20-1 CSASPAVRDAKKMFF
TRBV11-1 CASSLVPTDSGNTIYF
TRBV12-3/TRBV12-4 CASSQPPEHYEQYF
TRBV6-1 CASKQGSYEQYF
TRBV30 CAWGGKSGQPQHF
TRBV6-6 CASSYKMREPANTEAFF
TRBV7-2 CASSEQGPRYQETQYF
TRBV3-1 CASSQTLITGYGSPLHF
TRBV3-1 CASSFTGTGPYEQYF
TRBV7-8 CASSLHRTDPRGGKLFF
TRBV20-1 CSARPGTGGSFDSYNEQFF
TRBV7-2 CASSLPSGSLEQFF
TRBV12-5 CASGLKTGGSDYGYTF
TRBV30 CAWGLAGAGEQFF
TRBV20-1 CSAEKRLAGGDEQFF
TRBV12-3/TRBV12-4 CASSPFSGLSGGRAYEQYF
TRBV18 CASSMGSGYNSPLHF
TRBV27 CASSLGRDRGIEQYF
TRBV6-2/TRBV6-3 CASSYGGDSSEQYF
TRBV10-3 CAISGTDRGGSYEQYF
TRBV4-1 CASSQEEGARGTEAFF
TRBV4-1 CASSQEPGQGGNQPQHF
TRBV5-1 CASSWGGTEITDTQYF
TRBV5-1 CASKTRIGAGELFF
TRBV5-1 CASRGGAGRDTQYF
TRBV3-1 CASSQDRSTEAFF
TRBV3-2 CASRGTGWRKETQYF
TRBV7-2 CASRTTRRGGDQYF
TRBV24-1 CATSDPRQGDYGYTF
TRBV4-2 CASSLEFSYNEQFF
TRBV12-3/TRBV12-4 CASSLTGFGTEAFF
TRBV24-1 CATSDPSVETQYF
TRBV28 CASSLNEETQYF
TRBV5-6 CASSPWGSTEAFF
TRBV12-3/TRBV12-4 CASSLGLAGVGEQYF
TRBV5-1 CASSFGDFNPMMQFF
TRBV5-1 CASSLGAGAVYEQYF
TRBV5-1 CASSTGDVVNTEAFF
TRBV9 CASSGGLGTQYF
TRBV30 CAWSRPGLAGYNEQFF
TRBV12-3/TRBV12-4 CASSLGQGRETQYF